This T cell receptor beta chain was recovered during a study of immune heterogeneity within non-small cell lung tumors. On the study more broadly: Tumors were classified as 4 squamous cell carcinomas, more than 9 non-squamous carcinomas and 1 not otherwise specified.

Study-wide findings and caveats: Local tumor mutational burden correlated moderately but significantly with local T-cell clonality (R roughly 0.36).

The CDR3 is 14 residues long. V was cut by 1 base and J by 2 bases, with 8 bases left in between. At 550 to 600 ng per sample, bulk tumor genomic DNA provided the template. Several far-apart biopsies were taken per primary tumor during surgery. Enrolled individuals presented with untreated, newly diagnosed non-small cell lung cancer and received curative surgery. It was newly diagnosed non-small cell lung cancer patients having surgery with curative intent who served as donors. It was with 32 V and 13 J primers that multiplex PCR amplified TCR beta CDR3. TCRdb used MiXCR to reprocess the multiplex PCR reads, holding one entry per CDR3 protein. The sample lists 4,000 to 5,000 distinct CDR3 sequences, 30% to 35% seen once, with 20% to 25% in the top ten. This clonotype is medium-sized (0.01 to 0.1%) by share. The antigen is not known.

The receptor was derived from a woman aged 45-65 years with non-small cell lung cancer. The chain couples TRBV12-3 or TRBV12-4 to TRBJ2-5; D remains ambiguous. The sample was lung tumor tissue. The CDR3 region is CASSLGRIQETQYF. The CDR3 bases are TGTGCCAGCAGTTTAGGCAGGATTCAAGAGACCCAGTACTTC.